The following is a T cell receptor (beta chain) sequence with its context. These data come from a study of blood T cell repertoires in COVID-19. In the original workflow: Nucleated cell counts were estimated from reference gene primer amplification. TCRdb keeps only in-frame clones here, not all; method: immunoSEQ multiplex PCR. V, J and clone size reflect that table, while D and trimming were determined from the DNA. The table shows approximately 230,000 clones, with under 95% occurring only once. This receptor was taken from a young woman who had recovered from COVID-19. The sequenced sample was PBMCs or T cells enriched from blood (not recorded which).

DNA for the CDR3: TGTGCCAGCAGTGCGGGACAGGGAAGGTACGAGCAGTACTTC. As protein: CASSAGQGRYEQYF. The chain uses TRBV2 and TRBJ2-7, with 9 bases identical to TRBD1. Trimming at V came to 4 bases and at J to 4 bases, leaving 5 bases not matched to a gene. The CDR3 is made up of 14 amino acids. Germline values: CDR1 SNHLY, CDR2 FYNNEI.